This is a list of T cell receptor beta chains from one sample in a study of cytomegalovirus exposure and HLA in healthy donors. Libraries were prepared by immunoSEQ multiplex PCR; TCRdb keeps only in-frame clonotypes and omits some of them. The sample lists some 120,000 clones, 70% to 80% seen once, with about 1.6% in the top ten. Sequences were obtained from PBMCs. The source is a woman aged 18-35 years in good health and CMV-seronegative. Each CDR3 is given with its conserved first and last residue. D genes are given only for firm matches. Part of the rows lack a size; the others show once, few, many or a class for expanded clones.

J gene | V gene | clone size | D gene | CDR3 length | CDR3 DNA | CDR3 protein
TRBJ2-1 | TRBV15 | - | - | 12 | TGTGCCACGATGGCTAGCCCCAATGAGCAGTTCTTC | CATMASPNEQFF
TRBJ1-4 | TRBV5-1 | - | - | 16 | TGCGCCAGCAGCTTCATGCCTCAAGACTCTAATGAAAAACTGTTTTTT | CASSFMPQDSNEKLFF
TRBJ1-4 | TRBV10-3 | - | - | 14 | TGTGCCATCAGTGGGGGCGCAGGGGCTGAAAAACTGTTTTTT | CAISGGAGAEKLFF
TRBJ1-2 | TRBV30 | - | TRBD1 | 14 | TGTGCCCAGCTACTCCAGGGGGTGTTCTATGGCTACACCTTC | CAQLLQGVFYGYTF
TRBJ2-3 | TRBV5-4 | - | TRBD2 | 15 | TGTGCCAGCAGCTTGAAGCTAGCGGGGGGAGATACGCAGTATTTT | CASSLKLAGGDTQYF
TRBJ2-3 | TRBV5-1 | - | TRBD2 | 15 | TGCGCCACCTCGACTAGCGGGATTAGCACAGATACGCAGTATTTT | CATSTSGISTDTQYF
TRBJ2-6 | TRBV2 | - | TRBD1 | 17 | TGTGCCAGCAGTTCGACAGGGGGCAACTCTGGGGCCAACGTCCTGACTTTC | CASSSTGGNSGANVLTF
TRBJ1-1 | TRBV28 | few | - | 15 | TGTGCCAGCAGTTTATTAGCAGGGCTGAACACTGAAGCTTTCTTT | CASSLLAGLNTEAFF
TRBJ2-2 | TRBV9 | - | TRBD1 | 15 | TGTGCCAGCAGCAAAAACAGGGGTAGCACCGGGGAGCTGTTTTTT | CASSKNRGSTGELFF
TRBJ2-7 | TRBV29-1 | - | TRBD1 | 13 | TGCAGCGTTGCGCTACAGGGGAACTACGAGCAGTACTTC | CSVALQGNYEQYF
TRBJ2-5 | TRBV28 | once | TRBD1 | 14 | TGTGCCAGCAGTCTGGATCAGGGGGTTGAGACCCAGTACTTC | CASSLDQGVETQYF
TRBJ2-7 | TRBV9 | few | TRBD2 | 15 | TGTGCCAGCAGCGTAGCGGTAGCGGGGGTCTACGAGCAGTACTTC | CASSVAVAGVYEQYF
TRBJ2-5 | TRBV14 | once | TRBD2 | 16 | TGTGCCAGCAGCACTCGACTAGCGGAAGAACAAGAGACCCAGTACTTC | CASSTRLAEEQETQYF
TRBJ2-5 | TRBV5-4 | - | - | 16 | TGTGCCAGCAGCTTGAGGAGAGAAAAGCGCCAAGAGACCCAGTACTTC | CASSLRREKRQETQYF
TRBJ2-1 | TRBV5-1 | - | - | 16 | TGCGCCAGCAGCGACCTACTCAGGGGCTACTACAATGAGCAGTTCTTC | CASSDLLRGYYNEQFF
TRBJ2-7 | TRBV5-1 | - | TRBD1 | 17 | TGCGCCAGCAGCCAAGGGGGCGCACACCGGCCGGGGTGGGAGCAGTACTTC | CASSQGGAHRPGWEQYF